This TCR beta chain comes out of a study of cytomegalovirus exposure and HLA in healthy donors. Regarding the study as a whole: The investigators catalogued about 170 TCR beta chains as cytomegalovirus-associated. Later analysis identified about 17,000 TCR beta sequences associated with HLA alleles, using a false discovery rate threshold of 0.05. An analysis was carried out later, and it reportedly showed fewer N-insertions in an Asian-associated ancestry cluster than the approximately 700-donor mean.

A remark on this clone: What it binds is not known.

The PCR had 60 Vbeta and 13 Jbeta primers. As originally analysed: About 10 million of some 80 million unique TCR beta chains were shared, per a later count. Assay: immunoSEQ multiplex PCR; the TCRdb copy retains only in-frame clones and omits some. From that table come the V and J calls and clone size; the DNA was used to work out D and trimming. The data hold approximately 140,000 clones, with about two thirds observed a single time. Trimming stripped 5 bases from V and 4 bases from J, with 12 bases between. The CDR3 is made up of 14 amino acids. Looked up from germline, CDR1 is MDHEN and CDR2 is SYDVKM.

The receptor's source is a woman aged 55-69 years in good health and CMV-seropositive. V gene TRBV28 combines with J gene TRBJ1-3; possibly TRBD1 for D (6 bases). What was sequenced was PBMCs. This CDR3 reads CASSPQGHGNTIYF. CDR3 DNA: TGTGCCAGCAGTCCCCAGGGACACGGAAACACCATATATTTT. Complete variable domain (other parts from reference TRBV28 and TRBJ1-3): DVKVTQSSRYLVKRTGEKVFLECVQDMDHENMFWYRQDPGLGLRLIYFSYDVKMKEKGDIPEGYSVSREKKERFSLILESASTNQTSMYLCASSPQGHGNTIYFGEGSWLTVV.